Detailed here is one T cell receptor (beta chain). Its target is not known. This specimen comes from a study of T cells in localized non-small cell lung cancer. Findings and caveats of the study: Uninvolved adjacent lung showed the highest T cell clonality, exceeding tumor. Prolonged overall survival went with higher T cell density in the blood. Because researchers sequenced only one region of the tumor, heterogeneity is still possible. Researchers found a median around 50 of the top 100 tumor clones in adjacent lung.

Germline-derived CDR1 and CDR2 are KGHSH and LQKENI. The length of the CDR3 is 12 residues. The germline V and J ends were trimmed by 8 bases and 0 bases, with 5 bases remaining between them. Clones were sequenced by immunoSEQ multiplex PCR, and TCRdb holds only the in-frame ones, with some missing. This table holds 130,000 or so clones, about 90% found once. The receptor was isolated from a female donor over 55 with stage I lung adenocarcinoma. The chain joins TRBV18 to TRBJ1-3, with D perhaps TRBD1 (5 bases). The specimen was peripheral blood, collected before any cancer treatment. CDR3 in amino acids: CASGASGNTIYF. The CDR3 DNA is TGTGCCAGCGGGGCCTCTGGAAACACCATATATTTT.